This T cell receptor (beta chain) was documented in a study of T cell repertoires in cytomegalovirus infection. Turning to the study itself: CMV infection plus the matching HLA type was flagged by public TCR beta signatures. Broader study findings: What dominated the ex vivo response were HLA-C-restricted CMV-specific TCR beta clonotypes. Identification of carriers of CMV plus the relevant HLA was achieved through cumulative public TCR beta family frequency.

The germline gives CDR1 SGHNT, CDR2 YENEEA. The germline V and J ends were trimmed by 1 base and 3 bases, with 6 bases remaining between them. This CDR3 region has 13 residues. TCRdb re-called the reads with MiXCR, one entry per CDR3 protein. The sample includes just under 550,000 distinct CDR3 sequences, 26% of them seen just once. Concerning this clonotype itself: The antigen is undetermined.

J is TRBJ2-5 and V is TRBV11-3; no firm D call. The sequencing input was PBMCs. The source is a human donor in good health (CMV status not recorded). Some clones in this sample may be carry-over from other donors' samples. In nucleotides, the CDR3 is TGTGCCAGCAGCTTAGGCCCGAAAGAGACCCAGTACTTC. It codes for CASSLGPKETQYF.